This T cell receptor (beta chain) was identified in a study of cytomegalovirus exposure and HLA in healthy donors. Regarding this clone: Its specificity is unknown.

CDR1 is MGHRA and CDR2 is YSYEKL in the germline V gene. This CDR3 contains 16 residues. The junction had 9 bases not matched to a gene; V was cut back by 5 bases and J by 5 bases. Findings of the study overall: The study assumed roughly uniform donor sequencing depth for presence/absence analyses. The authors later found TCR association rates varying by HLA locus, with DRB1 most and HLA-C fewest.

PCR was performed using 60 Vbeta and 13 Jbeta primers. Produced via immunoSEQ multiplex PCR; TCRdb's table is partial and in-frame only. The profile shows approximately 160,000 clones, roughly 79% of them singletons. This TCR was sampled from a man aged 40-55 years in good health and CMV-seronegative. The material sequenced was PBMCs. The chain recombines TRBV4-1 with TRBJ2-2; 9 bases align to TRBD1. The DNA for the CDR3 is TGCGCCAGCAGCTTCCGACAGGGGGATCGGACCGGGGAGCTGTTTTTT. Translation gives CASSFRQGDRTGELFF.